This passage covers 2 T cell receptor beta chains from one sample sequenced in a study of control samples from healthy donors and cancer patients. Sequenced by immunoSEQ multiplex PCR; TCRdb stores in-frame clones only, minus some. This sample has about 58,000 clones, with around 87% found just once. The sequenced sample consisted of PBMCs. These receptors were collected from a woman aged 55-69 years with lung cancer.

In this sample, this clone turned up once. V usage is TRBV4-1 and J usage is TRBJ1-2, with unresolved D. The CDR3 is 13 amino acids. CDR1 MGHRA and CDR2 YSYEKL come from the germline V gene. V shed 0 bases and J shed 3 bases, with 5 bases lying between them. The CDR3 bases are TGCGCCAGCAGCCAAGAGGGGTACTATGGCTACACCTTC. Residues: CASSQEGYYGYTF.

The chain is built from TRBV6-5 and TRBJ1-1; 9 bases line up with TRBD1. The CDR3 covers 14 residues. Germline V lookup: CDR1 MNHEY, CDR2 SVGAGI. V trimming: 4 bases; J trimming: 7 bases; junction bases outside the gene matches: 7. CDR3 region: CASSSLGQGNEAFF. In DNA form, the CDR3 reads TGTGCCAGCAGTTCGCTCGGACAGGGGAATGAAGCTTTCTTT.